This TCR beta chain was retrieved from a study of identical twins. A remark on this clonotype: Its antigen is as yet unknown.

Germline assignment: CDR1 DFQATT and CDR2 SNEGSKA (reference sequence). CDR3 length: 10 amino acids. Template switching (which added a universal primer site) was used, and cDNA carried unique molecular identifiers. TCRdb used MiXCR to reprocess the 5' RACE reads, holding one entry per CDR3 protein. The sample records 1.5 million to 2 million distinct CDR3 sequences, roughly 35% being singletons. Study-level findings and limits: Invariant populations such as MAIT and iNKT cells could partly muddle zero-insertion analyses. For cord blood, abundant beta clonotypes had fewer insertions, unlike memory repertoires, which showed none. Twins showed weaker excess sharing in their beta out-of-frame sequences.

Material for sequencing was cord blood. The chain recombines TRBV20-1 with TRBJ2-5, with D hard to call. This receptor was obtained from a newborn girl in good health. CDR3 residues: CTPGRETQYF. DNA for the CDR3: TGCACCCCAGGCCGCGAGACCCAGTACTTC.